A single sample gave rise to the 24 T cell receptor beta chains below, sequenced in a study of monozygotic twins with inflammatory bowel disease. Each CDR3 protein gets one entry in TCRdb, which reprocessed the 5' RACE reads and gives no DNA. The data show 350,000 to 550,000 distinct CDR3 sequences, and the top ten clones hold 2% to 2.5%. Sequencing used blood. These receptors were collected from a human donor with ulcerative colitis or Crohn's disease, or a healthy co-twin of an affected twin (not recorded which).

V is TRBV9 and J is TRBJ2-7. The CDR3 contains 15 residues. Germline lookup yields CDR1 SGDLS and CDR2 YYNGEE. Here the CDR3 reads CASSGSQSFSYEQYF.

The rearrangement links TRBV4-1 to TRBJ2-2; lacking DNA, the TRBD2 call made by TCRdb goes unchecked. Germline V gene sequence: CDR1 MGHRA, CDR2 YSYEKL. The CDR3 loop spans 14 amino acids. CDR3 sequence reads: CASSPGLYTGELFF.

This sequence joins TRBV4-3 and TRBJ2-2; TCRdb lists TRBD2, though no DNA is available to test this call. The germline V gene encodes CDR1 LGHNA and CDR2 YSLEER. The CDR3 length is 15 residues. This CDR3 reads CASSPTSGRDGELFF.

The chain has TRBV29-1 and TRBJ2-7; TCRdb calls TRBD1, which cannot be checked without DNA. This CDR3 is 11 amino acids long. Germline CDR1 and CDR2: SQVTM and ANQGSEA. The chain's CDR3 is CSVGAYTRQYF.

The rearrangement links TRBV6-5 to TRBJ2-7; the D call of TRBD2 rests on TCRdb alone, since no DNA is present to check it. The CDR3 is 16 amino acids. Per germline, CDR1 MNHEY and CDR2 SVGAGI. CDR3 sequence: CASSYTAGPSSYEQYF.

The J gene is TRBJ1-2, the V gene TRBV10-3. Looked up from germline, CDR1 is ENHRY and CDR2 is SYGVKD. The CDR3 length is 14 residues. The CDR3 here is CAISDGLHAHGYTF.

This CDR3 reads CAISVTNAGGGEQYF. The chain uses TRBV10-3 and TRBJ2-7; the D call of TRBD1 rests on TCRdb alone, since no DNA is present to check it. This CDR3 has 15 residues. Germline CDR1 reads ENHRY; CDR2 reads SYGVKD.

This chain joins TRBV11-1 and TRBJ1-1; TCRdb gives TRBD1 as the D gene, but with no DNA this cannot be confirmed. This CDR3 spans 16 amino acids. Germline V lookup: CDR1 SGHAT, CDR2 FQDESV (reference sequence). The CDR3 sequence is CASSLRTGPVNTEAFF.

V gene TRBV12-3 or TRBV12-4 combines with J gene TRBJ2-5; as DNA is missing, the TRBD1 call by TCRdb cannot be tested. The CDR3 sequence is 13 residues long. CDR3: CASRTGGEETQYF.

The chain employs TRBV7-2 and TRBJ2-7; TCRdb calls TRBD2, which cannot be checked without DNA. Germline loops: CDR1 SGHTA, CDR2 FQGNSA. The CDR3 contains 13 residues. The CDR3 sequence is CASRDSMLAEQYF.

This sequence joins TRBV6-1 and TRBJ2-5. This CDR3 contains 14 residues. Germline CDR1 is MNHNS and CDR2 is SASEGT. The CDR3: CASRRPVGSETQYF.

The chain is built from TRBV4-2 and TRBJ2-2; the TRBD1 assignment by TCRdb is unverifiable without DNA. Germline CDR1 LGHNA, CDR2 YNFKEQ. The CDR3 is made up of 15 amino acids. This CDR3 reads CASSHLDRVAGELFF.

This chain links TRBV6-2 or TRBV6-3 with TRBJ2-3; the D call of TRBD1 rests on TCRdb alone, since no DNA is present to check it. Germline V lookup: CDR1 MNHEY, CDR2 SVGEGT. CDR3 size: 17 residues. The CDR3 sequence is CASSYRPGQGGTDTQYF.

The chain uses TRBV6-2 or TRBV6-3 and TRBJ2-1; there is no DNA to check the TCRdb D call of TRBD1. The CDR3 spans 12 residues. Per germline, CDR1 MNHEY and CDR2 SVGEGT. The CDR3 sequence is CASSYSGGTQFF.

This sequence joins TRBV4-1 and TRBJ2-3; TCRdb calls TRBD2, which cannot be checked without DNA. This CDR3 comprises 18 residues. The germline gives CDR1 MGHRA, CDR2 YSYEKL. CDR3 region: CASSQDNGPTRKTDTQYF.

The chain uses TRBV2 and TRBJ1-2; TCRdb picks TRBD1, but there is no DNA to check that call. Germline lookup yields CDR1 SNHLY and CDR2 FYNNEI. The length of the CDR3 is 13 residues. The CDR3 is CASTGTGGFGYTF.

This rearrangement joins TRBV6-1 to TRBJ2-7; checking the TCRdb D call of TRBD2 is not possible without DNA. The CDR3 loop spans 13 amino acids. From germline, CDR1 is MNHNS and CDR2 SASEGT. CDR3: CASRREGLNEQYF.

V gene TRBV7-3 combines with J gene TRBJ2-2; there is no DNA to check the TCRdb D call of TRBD2. CDR1 is SGHTA, CDR2 FQGTGA, per germline. The CDR3 sequence is 16 residues long. The CDR3: CASSLLGGRNTGELFF.

The gene calls are TRBV7-9 and TRBJ1-1; TCRdb names TRBD1, which stays unverified in the absence of DNA. Germline CDR1 and CDR2: SEHNR and FQNEAQ (reference sequence). The CDR3 has 13 amino acids. CDR3 in amino acids: CASSSLLGVEAFF.

The rearrangement links TRBV5-5 to TRBJ2-2; TCRdb outputs TRBD1, but without DNA this stays unchecked. Per germline, CDR1 SGHKS and CDR2 YYEKEE (reference sequence). The CDR3 contains 15 residues. The CDR3: CASSLNRAMSGELFF.

The CDR3 is CSAGQGGTDTQYF. This rearrangement joins TRBV29-1 to TRBJ2-3; TCRdb's D call of TRBD1 is untestable without DNA. Germline CDR1 SQVTM, CDR2 ANQGSEA. The CDR3 covers 13 residues.

The rearrangement uses TRBV12-3 or TRBV12-4 and TRBJ2-5; the TRBD1 assignment by TCRdb is unverifiable without DNA. The CDR3 sequence is 16 residues long. The CDR3: CASSRTGGGQRETQYF.

The chain links TRBV9 to TRBJ2-5; TCRdb indicates TRBD1, and absent DNA this call remains unverified. The length of the CDR3 is 15 residues. Germline CDR1 is SGDLS and CDR2 is YYNGEE. CDR3 protein: CASSVAGDNQETQYF. The variable domain in full, completed from reference TRBV9 and TRBJ2-5, reads DSGVTQTPKHLITATGQRVTLRCSPRSGDLSVYWYQQSLDQGLQFLIQYYNGEERAKGNILERFSAQQFPDLHSELNLSSLELGDSALYFCASSVAGDNQETQYFGPGTRLLVL.

This sequence joins TRBV7-2 and TRBJ2-5; TCRdb's D call of TRBD2 is untestable without DNA. Germline loops: CDR1 SGHTA, CDR2 FQGNSA. This CDR3 region has 15 residues. CDR3 residues: CASSPQTRGQETQYF.